The 32 T cell receptor beta chains in this list originate from one sample, sequenced in a study of metastatic and nonmetastatic thyroid tumors (dated by TCRdb to the early 2020s). Libraries were made using PCR. The instrument given in TCRdb is Illumina HiSeq 4000. TCRdb reanalyzed the raw reads on its own, using fastp at Q25 for trimming and MiXCR for clone calling, and kept in-frame beta chains. Present in this sample are about 50,000 clones, less than 5% of which were seen just once. The ten top clones hold less than 10% of the sample. Before undergoing thyroid surgery, none of the patients had been given any kind of treatment. Sequenced material: blood. The receptors derive from a female donor with papillary thyroid cancer or a benign thyroid nodule (not recorded which). Some clones in this sample may be carry-over from other donors' samples.

Many counts were recorded for this clone. The V gene is TRBV27, the J gene TRBJ2-1, with a tentative D call TRBD1 (6 bases). The germline CDR1 and CDR2 sequences are MNHEY and SMNVEV (reference sequence). This CDR3 region has 13 residues. Trimming stripped 4 bases from V and 4 bases from J, with 8 bases between. For the CDR3, the DNA is TGTGCCAGCAGTTCTACAGGGTACAATGAGCAGTTCTTC. It translates to CASSSTGYNEQFF.

This clone has just a few counts. This rearrangement joins TRBV4-1 to TRBJ2-3; a weak D match, TRBD1 (5 bases). Trimming took 4 bases from V and 8 from J, leaving 19 bases between them. This CDR3 has 15 amino acids. Germline V gene lookup returns CDR1 MGHRA and CDR2 YSYEKL. CDR3: CASSPDRCQYGTQYF. CDR3 coding DNA: TGCGCCAGCAGCCCCGACAGATGTCAATACGGTACGCAGTATTTT.

There are many counts of this clone. A much bigger clone sits one base away, suggesting this may be a read error. Other DNA sequences in the sample encode the same CDR3. J is TRBJ2-3 and V is TRBV19, with TRBD2 matching over 8 bases. This CDR3 region has 16 residues. Germline values: CDR1 LNHDA, CDR2 SQIVND (reference sequence). The V gene end was trimmed by 1 base and the J gene end by 6 bases; junction bases not matched to a gene: 9. The CDR3 DNA is TGTGCCAGTAGTATAGGGAGCGGGAGTCTTGTGGATACGCAGTATTTT. Its protein product is CASSIGSGSLVDTQYF.

Ten or more counts support this clone. The rearrangement joins TRBV10-3 to TRBJ2-3; weak D call: TRBD2 (6 bases). Per the germline V gene, CDR1 is ENHRY and CDR2 is SYGVKD. V lost 4 bases, J lost 6 bases, and 8 bases lay in between. The CDR3 spans 12 residues. The CDR3, as DNA: TGTGCCATCAGTGTGGCGGGGGATACGCAGTATTTT. Amino acids: CAISVAGDTQYF.

This clone was counted only a few times. The chain links TRBV4-1 to TRBJ1-4; D is possibly TRBD1 (5 bases). This CDR3 region has 15 residues. CDR1 is MGHRA and CDR2 is YSYEKL in the germline V gene. The V and J ends lost 0 bases and 6 bases respectively, with 11 bases between them. CDR3 nucleotide sequence: TGCGCCAGCAGCCAAGATTTGGCCAGGGATGAAAAACTGTTTTTT. Its translation is CASSQDLARDEKLFF.

Remarks on this clone: The germline gene is not matched at one end of the junction; a read error may be the cause. The V gene is TRBV6-5, the J gene TRBJ2-3; no firm D call. Germline CDR1 is MNHEY and CDR2 is SVGAGI. The CDR3 has 13 residues. CDR3 bases: TGTGCCAGCAGTGACTCCGAGAGGGATACGCAGTATTTT. Its translation is CASSDSERDTQYF.

As regards this clone: One end of the junction does not line up with germline, which may come from a read error. The rearrangement joins TRBV12-3 or TRBV12-4 to TRBJ2-7; D possibly corresponds to TRBD1 (6 bases). The CDR3 runs 15 residues. The CDR3: CASSHPGVGTYGQYF. DNA for the CDR3: TGTGCCAGTAGCCATCCAGGGGTTGGAACCTACGGGCAGTACTTC.

In its sample, this clone was seen many times. In the same sample, other DNA sequences code for this CDR3. The V and J genes are TRBV12-3 or TRBV12-4 and TRBJ2-7, with 9 positions matching TRBD1. V shed 3 bases and J 3 bases; nucleotides not matched to a gene: 0. This CDR3 has 13 residues. CDR3 DNA sequence: TGTGCCAGCAGTTTGGGACAGGGCTACGAGCAGTACTTC. Its translation is CASSLGQGYEQYF.

There are many counts of this clone. V gene TRBV28 combines with J gene TRBJ2-1; D might be TRBD1 (5 bases). The length of the CDR3 is 13 residues. Germline CDR1 and CDR2: MDHEN and SYDVKM. Trimming pared 6 bases from V and 8 bases from J, leaving 14 bases between. CDR3 DNA: TGTGCCAGCAGCAAGACAGTAAACGATGAGCAGTTCTTC. This codes for CASSKTVNDEQFF.

This clone was picked up many times. V is TRBV29-1 and J is TRBJ2-5; D not resolved. The ends were cut back, 6 bases at V and 3 bases at J, with 5 bases in the middle. The CDR3 has 10 amino acids. Germline values: CDR1 SQVTM, CDR2 ANQGSEA. In nucleotides, the CDR3 is TGCAGCGTAACCGAAGAGACCCAGTACTTC. Amino acid sequence: CSVTEETQYF.

This clone was detected many times. The chain is built from TRBV6-5 and TRBJ2-6, with D unresolved. The V end was cut by 0 bases, the J end by 3 bases, with 6 bases between. Germline assignment: CDR1 MNHEY and CDR2 SVGAGI. The CDR3 sequence is 15 residues long. CDR3 sequence: CASSYSTDGANVLTF. CDR3 coding DNA: TGTGCCAGCAGTTACTCGACCGATGGGGCCAACGTCCTGACTTTC.

Comment on this clone: A much larger clone is a single base away; this may be a read error. The chain combines TRBV5-5 with TRBJ1-1, with D possibly being TRBD1 (5 bases). Looked up from germline, CDR1 is SGHKS and CDR2 is YYEKEE (reference sequence). The CDR3 covers 13 residues. The CDR3 DNA reads as TGTGTCAGCAGCCCGACAGTGAACACTGAAGCTTTCTTT. Amino acids: CVSSPTVNTEAFF.

This clone has ten or more counts. The V and J genes are TRBV9 and TRBJ1-2; D is uncertain. The CDR3 is 13 residues long. Germline V gene data show CDR1 as SGDLS and CDR2 as YYNGEE. Trimming cost V 0 bases and J 8 bases, with 11 bases left between them. The CDR3 region has the DNA TGTGCCAGCAGCGTAGGGGTCACCCAAGGCTACACCTTC. Translation gives CASSVGVTQGYTF. The complete variable domain, with remaining parts taken from reference TRBV9 and TRBJ1-2, reads DSGVTQTPKHLITATGQRVTLRCSPRSGDLSVYWYQQSLDQGLQFLIQYYNGEERAKGNILERFSAQQFPDLHSELNLSSLELGDSALYFCASSVGVTQGYTFGSGTRLTVV.

About this clone itself: Given a much more abundant clone one base away, this may be a read error. This CDR3 fails to terminate in the conserved phenylalanine or tryptophan, so it likely reflects a read error. This chain uses TRBV9 with TRBJ2-3; TRBD2 aligns across 9 bases. The CDR3 has 15 amino acids. Germline CDR1 reads SGDLS; CDR2 reads YYNGEE. After removal of 4 bases from V and 5 bases from J, the junction contained 8 bases not matched to a gene. The CDR3 DNA reads TGTGCCAGCAGCACCTCGGGACTAGCTAGAGATACGCAGTATTCT. It specifies CASSTSGLARDTQYS.

This clone showed up many times. V gene TRBV24-1 combines with J gene TRBJ2-2, with 9 bases fitting TRBD1. The CDR3 covers 16 residues. The germline V gene has CDR1 KGHDR and CDR2 SFDVKD. Trimming removed 3 bases from V and 3 bases from J; junction bases left unmatched: 4. The CDR3 bases are TGTGCCACCAGTGATAGGGGACAGGGAGACACCGGGGAGCTGTTTTTT. Encoded protein: CATSDRGQGDTGELFF.

In its sample, this clone was seen a few times. A much larger clone lies one base from this, so it may be a read error. The rearrangement uses TRBV4-1 and TRBJ2-7; no reliable D call. Germline lookup yields CDR1 MGHRA and CDR2 YSYEKL. This CDR3 region has 15 residues. The CDR3 nucleotides read TGCGCCAACAGCCAAGCGCCGAACTCCCCCTACGAGCAGTACTTC. Its protein is CANSQAPNSPYEQYF.

Many counts were recorded for this clone. The J gene is TRBJ2-3, the V gene TRBV24-1; 12 positions match TRBD2. After removal of 4 bases from V and 6 bases from J, the junction contained 7 bases not matched to a gene. The CDR3 has 16 residues. The germline V gene has CDR1 KGHDR and CDR2 SFDVKD. The DNA for the CDR3 is TGTGCCACCAGTGAGACTAGCGGGAGTGAGTGGGATACGCAGTATTTT. Amino acid sequence: CATSETSGSEWDTQYF.

Details on this clone: A read error may account for a junction end that differs from germline. This sample also contains other DNA sequences that code for the same CDR3. CDR3 amino acids: CASTLARTGSREQYF. In DNA, the CDR3 is TGTGCCAGCACTTTAGCTAGGACAGGGTCGAGAGAGCAGTACTTC. This chain uses TRBV12-3 or TRBV12-4 with TRBJ2-7; 8 bases are shared with TRBD1. The CDR3 runs 15 residues.

The chain links TRBV13 to TRBJ1-6, with D unclear. CDR3 length equals 14 residues. V shed 5 bases and J shed 9 bases, with 14 bases lying between them. Germline CDR1 reads PRHDT; CDR2 reads FYEKMQ (reference sequence). The CDR3 bases are TGTGCCAGCAGCCTCGGGTTGGGAGGTTCACCCCTCCACTTT. Translation gives CASSLGLGGSPLHF.

This clone showed up just a few times. A much larger clone differs from this one at a single base, so this may be a read error. The sample carries other DNA sequences with the same CDR3. As DNA, the CDR3 is TGTGCCAGCAGCCCTAAACTGGCCACAGATACACAGTATTTT. Its translation is CASSPKLATDTQYF. The V call is TRBV9, the J call TRBJ2-3, with D unresolved. CDR3 length equals 14 residues. Germline-derived CDR1 and CDR2 are SGDLS and YYNGEE.

This clone was detected many times. The V call is TRBV12-3 or TRBV12-4, the J call TRBJ2-2; the D is unclear. The germline V and J ends were trimmed by 5 bases and 4 bases, with 14 bases remaining between them. The CDR3 contains 15 residues. CDR3 DNA: TGTGCCAGCAGTCTGCCCCCGACGGTCACCGGGGAGCTGTTTTTT. This translates into CASSLPPTVTGELFF.

The rearrangement joins TRBV7-9 to TRBJ1-1; tentative D call: TRBD1 (6 bases). The CDR3 covers 16 residues. Germline V gives CDR1 SEHNR, CDR2 FQNEAQ (reference sequence). Deletions cut 6 bases from V and 3 bases from J, with 20 bases between. The CDR3 coding sequence is TGTGCCAGCAGTCCACCGAGGACCAGGGGTCACACTGAAGCTTTCTTT. Translation: CASSPPRTRGHTEAFF.

This clone was counted many times. The chain employs TRBV19 and TRBJ1-5; D is unclear. This CDR3 region has 14 residues. Trimming removed 6 bases at V and 6 bases at J, with 15 bases between. Looked up from germline, CDR1 is LNHDA and CDR2 is SQIVND (reference sequence). CDR3 bases: TGTGCCAGTAGAAGGCGATCAGGTCTTCAGCCCCAGCATTTT. Protein sequence: CASRRRSGLQPQHF.

This sequence joins TRBV2 and TRBJ1-6; 9 bases align to TRBD1. The V gene end was trimmed by 6 bases and the J gene end by 0 bases; junction bases not matched to a gene: 9. Germline V gene sequence: CDR1 SNHLY, CDR2 FYNNEI. The CDR3 has 18 amino acids. As DNA, the CDR3 is TGTGCCAGCAGGCGGACAGGGGTTAGCAGCTCCTATAATTCACCCCTCCACTTT. This sequence encodes CASRRTGVSSSYNSPLHF.

This clone was seen repeatedly, ten times or more. CDR3 in amino acids: CASSVAWGGQETQYF. CDR3 bases: TGTGCCAGCAGCGTAGCTTGGGGGGGTCAAGAGACCCAGTACTTC. The chain employs TRBV9 and TRBJ2-5; 7 bases match TRBD2. CDR1 is SGDLS, CDR2 YYNGEE, per germline. The ends lost 0 bases at V and 2 bases at J; junction bases unmatched: 4. The CDR3 contains 15 residues.

The sample holds many counts of this clone. The chain employs TRBV11-3 and TRBJ2-7; 7 bases are a match to TRBD2. There are 12 residues in the CDR3. The V gene end was trimmed by 6 bases and the J gene end by 4 bases; junction bases not matched to a gene: 3. The germline CDR1 and CDR2 sequences are SGHNT and YENEEA. This CDR3 is CASSPGGYEQYF. In DNA, the CDR3 is TGTGCCAGCAGTCCCGGGGGGTACGAGCAGTACTTC. The whole variable domain, filled in from reference TRBV11-3 and TRBJ2-7, reads EAGVVQSPRYKIIEKKQPVAFWCNPISGHNTLYWYLQNLGQGPELLIRYENEEAVDDSQLPKDRFSAERLKGVDSTLKIQPAELGDSAVYLCASSPGGYEQYFGPGTRLTVT.

In its sample, this clone was seen many times. Compared with germline, one end of the junction differs, possibly owing to a read error. The chain employs TRBV12-3 or TRBV12-4 and TRBJ1-1; D not resolved. CDR3 length: 14 residues. CDR3 amino acids: CASSLRHMNTEALF. As DNA, the CDR3 is TGTGCCAGCAGTTTACGACACATGAACACTGAAGCTCTCTTT.

This clone was picked up a small number of times. The rearrangement links TRBV6-1 to TRBJ2-7, with 11 nucleotides matching TRBD2. Trimming took 2 bases from V and 4 from J; bases not matched to a gene: 10. Germline loops: CDR1 MNHNS, CDR2 SASEGT. CDR3 length: 17 amino acids. This CDR3 is CASSETHLAGGWYEQYF. The CDR3 bases are TGTGCCAGCAGTGAAACACACCTAGCGGGAGGTTGGTACGAGCAGTACTTC.

J is TRBJ2-2 and V is TRBV6-1; 9 nucleotides line up with TRBD2. The CDR3 is 14 residues long. Germline-derived CDR1 and CDR2 are MNHNS and SASEGT. Germline trimming cut 9 bases from V and 7 bases from J; bases unmatched to any gene: 9. The CDR3 sequence is CASSERGAGGELFF. The CDR3 bases are TGTGCCAGTTCGGAGCGGGGGGCAGGCGGGGAGCTGTTTTTT.

This clone appeared many times. Being one base from a much bigger clone, this may be a read error. V gene TRBV3-1 combines with J gene TRBJ1-2; D gene uncertain. The CDR3 loop spans 12 amino acids. Germline CDR1 is LGHDT and CDR2 is YNNKEL (reference sequence). The V end lost 2 bases, the J end lost 2 bases, and 3 bases lay between the germline ends. The CDR3 here is CASSQPNYGYTF. CDR3 sequence (DNA): TGTGCCAGCAGCCAACCGAACTATGGCTACACCTTC.

This clone has ten or more counts. The chain carries TRBV30 and TRBJ2-5, with no clear D. Trimming stripped 3 bases from V and 2 bases from J, with 16 bases between. CDR3 length: 15 amino acids. The germline V gene has CDR1 GTSNPN and CDR2 SVGIG (reference sequence). CDR3 in DNA: TGTGCCTGGAGGCCGTTACAGACCTCACAAGAGACCCAGTACTTC. The encoded protein is CAWRPLQTSQETQYF.

This clone has ten or more counts. The chain is built from TRBV19 and TRBJ2-1; unclear D gene. In germline, CDR1 is LNHDA, CDR2 SQIVND (reference sequence). Deletions cut 8 bases from V and 4 bases from J, with 3 bases between. The CDR3 contains 10 residues. The CDR3 here is CASGYNEQFF. CDR3 bases: TGTGCCAGTGGATACAATGAGCAGTTCTTC.